Listed here are 15 T cell receptor beta chains from one sample, sequenced in a study of T-cell memory formation after mild COVID-19. Via MiXCR, TCRdb re-called the 5' RACE reads, giving one row per CDR3 protein. Here the sample spans 200,000 to 250,000 distinct CDR3 sequences, over 9% being singletons. The specimen sequenced was PBMCs or a T cell subset sorted from them (not recorded which). These TCRs come from a man aged 18 to 35 who had mild COVID-19 (a few samples of this study predate the infection). Cell type and time point are not known.

In this sample, this clonotype turned up many times. The CDR3 sequence is CASSFRDNTDTQYF. In nucleotides, the CDR3 is TGTGCCAGCAGCTTTAGGGACAACACAGATACGCAGTATTTT. V gene TRBV7-6 combines with J gene TRBJ2-3, with D tentatively TRBD1 (6 bases). Germline loops: CDR1 SGHVS, CDR2 FNYEAQ. The CDR3 covers 14 residues. Trimming stripped 3 bases from V and 2 bases from J, with 9 bases between. Complete variable domain (other parts from reference TRBV7-6 and TRBJ2-3): GAGVSQSPRYKVTKRGQDVALRCDPISGHVSLYWYRQALGQGPEFLTYFNYEAQQDKSGLPNDRFSAERPEGSISTLTIQRTEQRDSAMYRCASSFRDNTDTQYFGPGTRLTVL.

This clonotype was counted ten times or more. This sequence joins TRBV20-1 and TRBJ2-7; perhaps TRBD1 as D (5 bases). The CDR3 length is 13 residues. Trimming stripped 1 base from V and 1 base from J, with 8 bases between. Germline lookup yields CDR1 DFQATT and CDR2 SNEGSKA (reference sequence). CDR3 residues: CSARGQGSYEQYV. DNA of the CDR3: TGCAGTGCTAGAGGCCAGGGATCCTACGAGCAGTACGTC.

This clonotype showed up many times. The J gene is TRBJ1-2, the V gene TRBV18, with 10 bases identical to TRBD1. V lost 1 base, J lost 4 bases, and 0 bases stayed unmatched. This CDR3 contains 14 residues. Germline-derived CDR1 and CDR2 are KGHSH and LQKENI. The CDR3 loop reads CASSPRTGGYGYTF. For the CDR3, the DNA is TGTGCCAGCTCACCACGGACAGGGGGCTATGGCTACACCTTC.

This clonotype was found a few times. V usage is TRBV12-3 or TRBV12-4 and J usage is TRBJ1-5; D is possibly TRBD1 (5 bases). CDR3 length equals 14 residues. Between the trimmed V and J ends, which lost 2 bases and 4 bases, there was a span of 9 bases. The CDR3 nucleotides read TGTGCCAGCAGTTTACAGGGATGGAATCAGCCCCAGCATTTT. Its protein is CASSLQGWNQPQHF.

This chain connects TRBV29-1 to TRBJ2-7; D is possibly TRBD2 (5 bases). The V gene lost 5 bases and the J gene lost 4 bases, with 21 bases spanning the gap. The germline gives CDR1 SQVTM, CDR2 ANQGSEA. The CDR3 sequence is 15 residues long. The CDR3 sequence: CSVSVPEGRAYEQYF. The CDR3 DNA reads TGCAGCGTTTCCGTTCCCGAGGGAAGAGCTTACGAGCAGTACTTC.

This clonotype was observed a handful of times. The chain has TRBV12-3 or TRBV12-4 and TRBJ1-1; TRBD1 might be the D (6 bases). Trimming took off 2 bases at V and 5 bases at J, with 12 bases between the two ends. This CDR3 comprises 14 residues. This CDR3 reads CASSLQTGRTEAFF. DNA of the CDR3: TGTGCCAGCAGTTTACAAACAGGGAGGACTGAAGCTTTCTTT.

V and J are TRBV6-2 or TRBV6-3 and TRBJ1-2; no definite D call. V gave up 0 bases and J gave up 4 bases, with 6 bases separating them. The V gene's germline CDR1 is MNHEY and CDR2 SVGEGT. The CDR3 sequence is 13 residues long. CDR3 coding DNA: TGTGCCAGCAGTTACTCGAGCATCTATGGCTACACCTTC. Translated, it gives CASSYSSIYGYTF.

The V gene is TRBV6-2 or TRBV6-3, the J gene TRBJ2-1; D unclear. The CDR3 has 11 amino acids. Trimming took off 6 bases at V and 9 bases at J, with 9 bases between the two ends. CDR1 is MNHEY and CDR2 is SVGEGT in the germline V gene. CDR3 nucleotides: TGTGCCAGCAGCCAGTTCGTTGAGCAGTTCTTC. It encodes CASSQFVEQFF.

This clonotype was observed a few times. V is TRBV10-3 and J is TRBJ2-5; D gene unclear. Germline-derived CDR1 and CDR2 are ENHRY and SYGVKD. Deletions cut 5 bases from V and 2 bases from J, with 3 bases between. The CDR3 runs to 11 residues. CDR3: CAISQQETQYF. CDR3 in DNA: TGTGCCATCAGTCAGCAAGAGACCCAGTACTTC.

In its sample, this clonotype was seen many times. V and J are TRBV9 and TRBJ2-2; D unclear. The CDR3 has 15 residues. V lost 0 bases and J 2 bases, leaving 8 bases between the germline ends. Germline loops: CDR1 SGDLS, CDR2 YYNGEE. CDR3 coding DNA: TGTGCCAGCAGCGTAGAGACGGAAAACACCGGGGAGCTGTTTTTT. Amino acids: CASSVETENTGELFF.

This clonotype came up a few times. The rearrangement uses TRBV21-1 and TRBJ1-5; the table's D gene call, TRBD1, was not cross checked with the DNA. TRBV21-1 has pseudogene status. The CDR3 length is 17 residues. CDR3 bases: TGTGCCAGCAGCAACCACAGGGTCCCGCAAAACAATCAGCCCCAGCATTTT. Encoded protein: CASSNHRVPQNNQPQHF.

This clonotype was recorded at least ten times. This chain joins TRBV20-1 and TRBJ1-5, with D uncertain. With 2 bases removed from V and 4 bases from J, the gap between germline ends came to 9 bases. The CDR3 has 13 residues. In germline, CDR1 is DFQATT, CDR2 SNEGSKA (reference sequence). CDR3 DNA sequence: TGCAGTGCTAGACCCGAATATAATCAGCCCCAGCATTTT. As protein: CSARPEYNQPQHF.

The rearrangement joins TRBV25-1 to TRBJ2-4; TRBD1 matches 8 bases. CDR3 size: 14 residues. The junction had 7 bases not matched to a gene; V was cut back by 4 bases and J by 8 bases. Germline V lookup: CDR1 MGHDK, CDR2 SYGVNS. DNA of the CDR3: TGTGCCAGCAGTGTCTTCCAGGGGGCGGACATTCAGTACTTC. Translating gives CASSVFQGADIQYF.

This clonotype came up a few times. The rearrangement links TRBV7-9 to TRBJ1-2; D ambiguous. The germline V and J ends were trimmed by 5 bases and 5 bases, with 15 bases remaining between them. Germline-derived CDR1 and CDR2 are SEHNR and FQNEAQ (reference sequence). CDR3 length equals 14 residues. The CDR3, as DNA: TGTGCCAGCAGCCCCCCCGAAGGGAGGTATGGCTACACCTTC. This gives the protein CASSPPEGRYGYTF.

The chain joins TRBV4-2 to TRBJ2-5; 7 nucleotides align to TRBD1. CDR1 and CDR2 from the germline V gene are LGHNA and YNFKEQ. V lost 1 base and J lost 5; bases outside the gene matches: 4. This CDR3 region has 14 residues. The CDR3 here is CASSQAETGETQYF. DNA for the CDR3: TGTGCCAGCAGCCAAGCGGAGACAGGGGAGACCCAGTACTTC.